This TCR beta chain emerged from a study of technical replicates of blood from several donors. Repertoires were generated with immunoSEQ multiplex PCR, while TCRdb's copy carries only in-frame clones and drops some. Found here are roughly 73,000 clones, roughly 93% of them singletons; the top ten hold approximately 0.24%. The germline V gene encodes CDR1 GTSNPN and CDR2 SVGIG (reference sequence). The junction had 6 bases not matched to a gene; V was cut back by 0 bases and J by 9 bases. There are 13 residues in the CDR3. The sequence came from a human donor in good health. Sequencing was carried out using T cells isolated from PBMCs. The chain recombines TRBV30 with TRBJ2-7, with 9 bases lining up with TRBD2. This chain's CDR3 is CAWSVAPRGGQYF. CDR3 nucleotide sequence: TGTGCCTGGAGTGTAGCCCCGCGGGGGGGGCAGTACTTC.